Below, 14 T cell receptor beta chains from the same sample are listed, as sequenced in a study of control samples from healthy donors and cancer patients. Here immunoSEQ multiplex PCR was the method, and the copy in TCRdb shows in-frame clones only, minus some. The table has approximately 160,000 clones, around 90% seen once. Sequenced input: blood. These receptors were collected from a woman aged 25 to 39 in good health.

The chain links TRBV28 to TRBJ1-5; unclear D gene. V lost 3 bases and J lost 3, with 12 bases in between. Germline values: CDR1 MDHEN, CDR2 SYDVKM. The CDR3 runs to 15 residues. CDR3 coding DNA: TGTGCCAGCAGTTTGGGTCCGAGCACCAATCAGCCCCAGCATTTT. As protein: CASSLGPSTNQPQHF.

The chain is built from TRBV19 and TRBJ1-2, with TRBD1 as a possible D gene (6 bases). There are 14 residues in the CDR3. Germline V gene data show CDR1 as LNHDA and CDR2 as SQIVND (reference sequence). V shed 5 bases and J shed 8 bases, with 18 bases lying between them. CDR3 region: CASSLAGAWKGYTF. The CDR3 bases are TGTGCCAGTAGTTTGGCAGGGGCTTGGAAGGGCTACACCTTC. Complete variable domain (other parts from reference TRBV19 and TRBJ1-2): DGGITQSPKYLFRKEGQNVTLSCEQNLNHDAMYWYRQDPGQGLRLIYYSQIVNDFQKGDIAEGYSVSREKKESFPLTVTSAQKNPTAFYLCASSLAGAWKGYTFGSGTRLTVV.

The V gene is TRBV19, the J gene TRBJ1-5; no reliable D call. V was clipped by 1 base and J by 4 bases, with 5 bases between them. CDR3 length: 13 residues. The germline gives CDR1 LNHDA, CDR2 SQIVND (reference sequence). In DNA, the CDR3 is TGTGCCAGTAGTATAGTCCCGAATCAGCCCCAGCATTTT. It translates to CASSIVPNQPQHF.

A remark on this clone: This sample includes further DNA sequences coding for the same CDR3. This rearrangement joins TRBV28 to TRBJ1-5; D is ambiguous. Trimming removed 7 bases at V and 2 bases at J, with 9 bases between. Germline CDR1 and CDR2: MDHEN and SYDVKM. This CDR3 region has 13 residues. CDR3: CASKLGGNQPQHF. DNA of the CDR3: TGTGCCAGCAAATTAGGAGGCAATCAGCCCCAGCATTTT.

DNA for the CDR3: TGTGCCAGTAGTCCCTCGGCGGGGCCGGGTGAGCAGTACTTC. Translating it yields CASSPSAGPGEQYF. V gene TRBV19 combines with J gene TRBJ2-7; possible D gene TRBD2, 6 bases. The V and J ends lost 5 bases and 7 bases respectively, with 18 bases between them. This CDR3 contains 14 residues. The germline V gene encodes CDR1 LNHDA and CDR2 SQIVND (reference sequence).

V and J are TRBV11-2 and TRBJ1-5; D ambiguous. Deletions cut 5 bases from V and 0 bases from J, with 14 bases between. The V gene's germline CDR1 is SGHAT and CDR2 FQNNGV. The CDR3 contains 16 residues. CDR3 loop: CASSPRADNSNQPQHF. The CDR3 bases are TGTGCCAGCAGCCCCCGGGCAGACAATAGCAATCAGCCCCAGCATTTT.

This chain connects TRBV30 to TRBJ2-5, with 13 nucleotides matching TRBD2. Trimming took 5 bases from V and 5 from J; bases not matched to a gene: 2. The CDR3 sequence is 13 residues long. CDR1 GTSNPN and CDR2 SVGIG come from the germline V gene (reference sequence). CDR3 coding DNA: TGTGCCTGGGGACTAGCGGGAGCCGAGACCCAGTACTTC. Its translation is CAWGLAGAETQYF. The complete variable domain, with remaining parts taken from reference TRBV30 and TRBJ2-5, reads SQTIHQWPATLVQPVGSPLSLECTVEGTSNPNLYWYRQAAGRGLQLLFYSVGIGQISSEVPQNLSASRPQDRQFILSSKKLLLSDSGFYLCAWGLAGAETQYFGPGTRLLVL.

The chain joins TRBV6-5 to TRBJ2-7, with 7 bases matching TRBD1. The germline gives CDR1 MNHEY, CDR2 SVGAGI. V dropped 4 bases and J dropped 4; count of bases not matched to a gene: 7. The CDR3 covers 14 residues. The CDR3 sequence: CASSSTQGKYEQYF. CDR3 nucleotides: TGTGCCAGCAGTTCAACACAGGGGAAGTACGAGCAGTACTTC.

The chain recombines TRBV5-6 with TRBJ1-2; a weak D match, TRBD1 (6 bases). The V end was cut by 0 bases, the J end by 6 bases, with 18 bases between. Germline V lookup: CDR1 SGHDT, CDR2 YYEEEE. This CDR3 is 16 amino acids long. The DNA for the CDR3 is TGTGCCAGCAGCTTGGGCTCGCTTCGGGGACACGATGGCTACACCTTC. As protein: CASSLGSLRGHDGYTF.

V is TRBV10-3 and J is TRBJ2-2; 7 positions match TRBD2. CDR1 ENHRY and CDR2 SYGVKD come from the germline V gene. V shed 7 bases, J shed 4 bases, and the junction held 6 bases outside the gene matches. CDR3 length: 14 amino acids. The CDR3 region has the DNA TGTGCCATCACAAGAGCGGGAAGCACCGGGGAGCTGTTTTTT. Translated: CAITRAGSTGELFF.

The V and J genes are TRBV30 and TRBJ2-5; D assignment may be TRBD1 or TRBD2 (5 bases each). V lost 3 bases to trimming and J lost 3 bases, with 14 bases between them. The germline V gene has CDR1 GTSNPN and CDR2 SVGIG (reference sequence). The CDR3 consists of 14 residues. DNA of the CDR3: TGTGCCTGGAGATCCGGGACGGGGAAAGAGACCCAGTACTTC. Protein sequence: CAWRSGTGKETQYF.

The DNA of the CDR3 is TGTGCCAGCAATCGGCGAGGGGGCGCATCGGGTGTCGACACTGAAGCTTTCTTT. Its protein is CASNRRGGASGVDTEAFF. The chain employs TRBV11-2 and TRBJ1-1; 7 bases agree with TRBD1. V lost 7 bases to trimming and J lost 3 bases; unmatched junction nucleotides: 20. The CDR3 is made up of 18 amino acids. In germline, CDR1 is SGHAT, CDR2 FQNNGV.

Turning to this clone: A junction boundary mismatches the germline segment, possibly from a read error. This sequence joins TRBV6-1 and TRBJ2-1, with TRBD2 identical over 9 bases. Germline V CDR1 and CDR2: MNHNS, SASEGT. This CDR3 comprises 15 residues. CDR3 loop: CANSELAGSYNEQFF. In nucleotides, the CDR3 is TGTGCCAACAGTGAACTAGCGGGCTCCTACAATGAGCAGTTCTTC.

On this clone itself: Mismatch with germline at one junction end may stem from a read error. This rearrangement joins TRBV6-2 or TRBV6-3 to TRBJ2-5; 7 bases line up with TRBD2. Germline-derived CDR1 and CDR2 are MNHEY and SVGEGT. The CDR3 is 16 residues long. The CDR3 coding sequence is TGTGCCAGCAATTACCGCTCCGGGACTACACAAGAGACCCAGTACTTC. It codes for CASNYRSGTTQETQYF.